This TCR beta chain was captured by sequencing in a study of post-analysis software for immune sequencing data. Findings of the study overall: Compared against controls, patients with multiple sclerosis displayed significantly lower normalized Chao1 diversity. Samples from a shared batch, those prepared together, strongly co-clustered by F measure.

Libraries were made from TCR beta cDNA, and they carried unique molecular identifiers. TCRdb reprocessed the PCR reads via MiXCR and lists one record per CDR3 protein. This sample has some 690,000 distinct CDR3 sequences, with less than 35% found just once. A word on this clonotype: Its specificity is not known.

Material: blood. This sequence was found in a girl aged 10 to 17 with multiple sclerosis.

The CDR3 loop reads CASSLDVGVQGNSPLHF. CDR3 in DNA: TGTGCCAGCAGTTTAGATGTCGGTGTGCAGGGGAATTCACCCCTCCACTTT. The V and J genes are TRBV28 and TRBJ1-6; TRBD1 is a possible D gene (6 bases). Germline V gene data show CDR1 as MDHEN and CDR2 as SYDVKM. Trimming shortened V by 2 bases and J by 7 bases, and 18 bases separated the two germline ends. The CDR3 has 17 amino acids.